The T cell receptor beta chain under discussion was sequenced for a study of lymphopenia after photon versus proton radiotherapy. This clone was recorded once. Clones were sequenced by immunoSEQ multiplex PCR, and TCRdb holds only the in-frame ones, with some missing. The data hold approximately 160,000 clones, with around nine tenths observed a single time. Unmatched junction bases numbered 6, after V lost 5 bases and J lost 1 base. This CDR3 has 17 amino acids. From germline, CDR1 is SGHVS and CDR2 FNYEAQ. Here the sequenced sample was peripheral blood, taken from a patient treated with photon-based radiotherapy. The chain has TRBV7-6 and TRBJ2-1, with 12 bases fitting TRBD2. The receptor's source is a man in his fifties with gastric cancer. CDR3 sequence reads: CASSARLAGESYNEQFF. Here the CDR3 DNA reads TGTGCCAGCAGCGCCCGACTAGCGGGAGAATCCTACAATGAGCAGTTCTTC. The variable domain in full, completed from reference TRBV7-6 and TRBJ2-1, reads GAGVSQSPRYKVTKRGQDVALRCDPISGHVSLYWYRQALGQGPEFLTYFNYEAQQDKSGLPNDRFSAERPEGSISTLTIQRTEQRDSAMYRCASSARLAGESYNEQFFGPGTRLTVL.